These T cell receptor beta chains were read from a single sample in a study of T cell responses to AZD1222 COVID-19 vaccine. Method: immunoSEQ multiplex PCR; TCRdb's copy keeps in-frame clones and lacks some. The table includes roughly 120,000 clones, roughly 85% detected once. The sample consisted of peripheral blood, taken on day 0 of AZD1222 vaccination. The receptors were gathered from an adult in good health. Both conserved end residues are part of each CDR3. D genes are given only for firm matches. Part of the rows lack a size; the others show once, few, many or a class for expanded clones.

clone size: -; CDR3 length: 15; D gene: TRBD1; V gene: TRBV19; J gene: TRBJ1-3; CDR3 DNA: TGTGCCAGTAGTACCGACAGGGCGGGAGGAAACACCATATATTTT; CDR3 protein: CASSTDRAGGNTIYF
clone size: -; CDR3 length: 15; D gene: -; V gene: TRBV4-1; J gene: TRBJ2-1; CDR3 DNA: TGCGCCAGCAGCCAAATGGTAGTAGCCTACAATGAGCAGTTCTTC; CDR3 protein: CASSQMVVAYNEQFF
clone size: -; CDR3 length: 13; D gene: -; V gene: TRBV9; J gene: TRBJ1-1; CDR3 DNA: TGTGCCAGCAGCGTAGAGGGTAAGGCTGAAGCTTTCTTT; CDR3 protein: CASSVEGKAEAFF
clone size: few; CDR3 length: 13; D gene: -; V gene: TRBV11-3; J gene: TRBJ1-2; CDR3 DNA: TGTGCCAGCAGCTCGCCGCAGTCATATGGCTACACCTTC; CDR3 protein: CASSSPQSYGYTF
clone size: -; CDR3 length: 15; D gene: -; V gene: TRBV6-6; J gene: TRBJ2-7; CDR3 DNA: TGTGCCAGCAGTTATCGGGCAACTGATGCCTACGAGCAGTACTTC; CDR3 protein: CASSYRATDAYEQYF
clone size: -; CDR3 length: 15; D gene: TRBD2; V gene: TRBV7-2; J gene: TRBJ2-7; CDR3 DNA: TGTGCCAGCAGCTTAGATAGGACTAGCGGATACGAGCAGTACTTC; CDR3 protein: CASSLDRTSGYEQYF
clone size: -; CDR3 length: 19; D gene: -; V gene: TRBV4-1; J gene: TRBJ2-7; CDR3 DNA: TGCGCCAGCAGCCAAGAGCGGTGGTTTTCGGGGGATTCTTCCTACGAGCAGTACTTC; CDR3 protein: CASSQERWFSGDSSYEQYF
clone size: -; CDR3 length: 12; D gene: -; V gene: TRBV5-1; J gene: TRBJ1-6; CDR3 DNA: TGCGCCAGCAGCTTTGAGGGCCACCCCCTCCACTTT; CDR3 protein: CASSFEGHPLHF
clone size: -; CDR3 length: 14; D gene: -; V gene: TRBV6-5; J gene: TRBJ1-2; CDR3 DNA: TGTGCCAGCAGGGGGGACCGTCCCAACTATGGCTACACCTTC; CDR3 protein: CASRGDRPNYGYTF
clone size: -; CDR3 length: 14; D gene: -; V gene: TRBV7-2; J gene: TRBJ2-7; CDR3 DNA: TGTGCCAGCAGCTTAGAGAGGACAGACTACGAGCAGTACTTC; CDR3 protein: CASSLERTDYEQYF
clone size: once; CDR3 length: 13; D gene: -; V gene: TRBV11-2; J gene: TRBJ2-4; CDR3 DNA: TGTGCCAGCAGCTCTAACCAGGGAAACATTCAGTACTTC; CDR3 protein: CASSSNQGNIQYF
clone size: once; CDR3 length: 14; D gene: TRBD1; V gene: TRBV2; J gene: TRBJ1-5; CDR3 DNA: TGTGCCAGCAGTGGGAACAGGGGCCTCCAGCCCCAGCATTTT; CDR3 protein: CASSGNRGLQPQHF
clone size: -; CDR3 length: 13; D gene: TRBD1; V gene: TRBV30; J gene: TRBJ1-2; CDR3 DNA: TGTGCCTACCCACCCCGGGACAGGAATGGCTACACCTTC; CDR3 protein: CAYPPRDRNGYTF
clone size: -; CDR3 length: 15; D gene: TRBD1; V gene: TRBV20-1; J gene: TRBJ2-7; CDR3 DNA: TGCAGTGCTAGTAGGGCTGGACAGGCTTCCTACGAGCAGTACTTC; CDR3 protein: CSASRAGQASYEQYF
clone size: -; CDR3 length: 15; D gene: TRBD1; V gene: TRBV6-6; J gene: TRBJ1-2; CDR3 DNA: TGTGCCAGCAGTTACTCCCAGGGGGCTAACTATGGCTACACCTTC; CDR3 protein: CASSYSQGANYGYTF
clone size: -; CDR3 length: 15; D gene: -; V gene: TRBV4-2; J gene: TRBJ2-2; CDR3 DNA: TGTGCCAGCAGCCAAGGCGGAGGAAACACCGGGGAGCTGTTTTTT; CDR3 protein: CASSQGGGNTGELFF
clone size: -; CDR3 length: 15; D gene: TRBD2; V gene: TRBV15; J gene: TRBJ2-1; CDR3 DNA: TGTGCCACCAGCAGAGTGACTAGCGGGTACAATGAGCAGTTCTTC; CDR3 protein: CATSRVTSGYNEQFF
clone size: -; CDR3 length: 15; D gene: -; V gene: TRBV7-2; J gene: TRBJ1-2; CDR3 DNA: TGTGCCAGCAGCTTAGAACAGGTTGACCTCTATGGCTACACCTTC; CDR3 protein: CASSLEQVDLYGYTF
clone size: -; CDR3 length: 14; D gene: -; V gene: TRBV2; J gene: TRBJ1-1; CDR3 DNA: TGTGCCAGCAGGGATGAACTCATGAACACTGAAGCTTTCTTT; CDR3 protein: CASRDELMNTEAFF
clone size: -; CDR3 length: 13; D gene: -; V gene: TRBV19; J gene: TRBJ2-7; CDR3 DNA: TGTGCCAGTAGTATAAGGGCCATAGCCGAGCAGTACTTC; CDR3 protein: CASSIRAIAEQYF
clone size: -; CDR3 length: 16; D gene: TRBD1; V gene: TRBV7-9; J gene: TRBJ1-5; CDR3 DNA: TGTGCCAGCAGCCCAGGGGGGGCGTCGGGCAATCAGCCCCAGCATTTT; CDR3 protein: CASSPGGASGNQPQHF
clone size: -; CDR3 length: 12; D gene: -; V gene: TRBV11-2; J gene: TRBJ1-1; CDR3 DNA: TGTGCCAGCATCCTAGGGGGAGCTGAAGCTTTCTTT; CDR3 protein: CASILGGAEAFF
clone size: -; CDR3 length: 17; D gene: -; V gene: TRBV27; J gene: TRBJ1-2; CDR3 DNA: TGTGCCAGCAGGCCACCGATTAGATATGCGGCTAACTATGGCTACACCTTC; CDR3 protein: CASRPPIRYAANYGYTF
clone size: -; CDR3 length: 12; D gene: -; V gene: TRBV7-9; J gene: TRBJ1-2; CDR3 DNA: TGTGCCAGCAGCTTAGGGGGTCCGGGCTACACCTTC; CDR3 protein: CASSLGGPGYTF
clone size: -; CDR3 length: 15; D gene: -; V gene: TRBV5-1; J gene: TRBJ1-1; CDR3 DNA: TGCGCCAGCAGCCTCGTGACAGACATGAACACTGAAGCTTTCTTT; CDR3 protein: CASSLVTDMNTEAFF
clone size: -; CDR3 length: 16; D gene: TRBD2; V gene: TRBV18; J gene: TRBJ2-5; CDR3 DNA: TGTGCCAGCTCACCTTCCTTCGGGGGGGGCCAAGAGACCCAGTACTTC; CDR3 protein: CASSPSFGGGQETQYF
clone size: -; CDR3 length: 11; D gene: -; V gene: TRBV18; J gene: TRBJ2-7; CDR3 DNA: TGTGCCAGCTCATCCTCCTACGAGCAGTACTTC; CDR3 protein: CASSSSYEQYF
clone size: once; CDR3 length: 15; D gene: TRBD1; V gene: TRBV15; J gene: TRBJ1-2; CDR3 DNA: TGTGCCACCAGCAGAGTAGGGACAGGGGGAATTGGCTACACCTTC; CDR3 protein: CATSRVGTGGIGYTF
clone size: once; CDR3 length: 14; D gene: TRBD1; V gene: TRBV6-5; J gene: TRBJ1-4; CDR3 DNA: TGTGCCAGCAGTTACCAGGGGGGGGATGAAAAACTGTTTTTT; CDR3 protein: CASSYQGGDEKLFF
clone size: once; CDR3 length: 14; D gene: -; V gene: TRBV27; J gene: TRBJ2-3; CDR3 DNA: TGTGCCAGCAGTTTCACCGGCGTCACAGATACGCAGTATTTT; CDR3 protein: CASSFTGVTDTQYF
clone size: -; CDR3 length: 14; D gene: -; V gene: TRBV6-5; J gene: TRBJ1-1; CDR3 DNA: TGTGCCAGCAGTCCCAACGGGGGCGGTGCTGAAGCTTTCTTT; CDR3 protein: CASSPNGGGAEAFF
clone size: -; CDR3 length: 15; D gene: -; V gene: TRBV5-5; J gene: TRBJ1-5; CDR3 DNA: TGTGCCAGCAGCCCTTCGGGGGATCGCAATCAGCCCCAGCATTTT; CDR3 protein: CASSPSGDRNQPQHF
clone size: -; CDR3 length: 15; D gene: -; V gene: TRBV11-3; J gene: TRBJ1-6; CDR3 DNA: TGTGCCAGCAGCCTCGGGGGTAGGGAGAGCTCACCCCTCCACTTT; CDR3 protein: CASSLGGRESSPLHF
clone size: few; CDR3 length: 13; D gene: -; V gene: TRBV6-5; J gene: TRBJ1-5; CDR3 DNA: TGTGCCAGCAGTTACGACTTTACTCAGCCCCAGCATTTT; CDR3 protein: CASSYDFTQPQHF
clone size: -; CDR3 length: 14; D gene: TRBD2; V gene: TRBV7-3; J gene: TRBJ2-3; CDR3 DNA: TGTGCCAGCAGCTCCGGACTAGCGGTAGATACGCAGTATTTT; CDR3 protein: CASSSGLAVDTQYF
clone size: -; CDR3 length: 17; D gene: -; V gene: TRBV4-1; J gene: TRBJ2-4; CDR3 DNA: TGCGCCAGCAGCCAAGACGGGGGCGGGCTAGCCAAAAACATTCAGTACTTC; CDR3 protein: CASSQDGGGLAKNIQYF
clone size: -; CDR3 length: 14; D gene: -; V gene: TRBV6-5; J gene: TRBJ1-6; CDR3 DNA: TGTGCCAGCAGTAACGATGACTCTGGATCACCCCTCCACTTT; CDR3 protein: CASSNDDSGSPLHF
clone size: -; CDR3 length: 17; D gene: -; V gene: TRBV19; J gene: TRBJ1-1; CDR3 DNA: TGTGCCAGTAGTATGGGAGGCTGGTCTTCGGAGGGGACTGAAGCTTTCTTT; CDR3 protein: CASSMGGWSSEGTEAFF
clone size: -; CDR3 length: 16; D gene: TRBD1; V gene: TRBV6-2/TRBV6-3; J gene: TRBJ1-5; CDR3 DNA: TGTGCCAGCAGTTTTGTACAGGGGGCGCGGAATCAGCCCCAGCATTTT; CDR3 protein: CASSFVQGARNQPQHF
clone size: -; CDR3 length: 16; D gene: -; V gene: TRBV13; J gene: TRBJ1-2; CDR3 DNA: TGTGCCAGCAGCTTAATACCGGCCAGGGCGAGCTATGGCTACACCTTC; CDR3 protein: CASSLIPARASYGYTF
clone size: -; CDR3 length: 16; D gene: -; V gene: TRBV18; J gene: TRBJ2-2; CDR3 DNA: TGTGCCAGCTCACCACCTAGTTGGGCTCAACCCGGGGAGCTGTTTTTT; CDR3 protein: CASSPPSWAQPGELFF
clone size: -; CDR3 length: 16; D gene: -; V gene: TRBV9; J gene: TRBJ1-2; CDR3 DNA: TGTGCCAGCAGCGTGTCGGGGAGGTCAGCTAACTATGGCTACACCTTC; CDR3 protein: CASSVSGRSANYGYTF
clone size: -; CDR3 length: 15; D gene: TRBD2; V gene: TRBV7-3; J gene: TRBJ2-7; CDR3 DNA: TGTGCCAGCAGCTTAACCGGGACTAGCGGCTACGAGCAGTACTTC; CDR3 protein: CASSLTGTSGYEQYF
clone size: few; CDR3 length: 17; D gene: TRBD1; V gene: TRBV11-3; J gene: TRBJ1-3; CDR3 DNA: TGTGCCCATCCTAAGGACAGGGGATTAGGGACTGGAAACACCATATATTTT; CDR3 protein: CAHPKDRGLGTGNTIYF
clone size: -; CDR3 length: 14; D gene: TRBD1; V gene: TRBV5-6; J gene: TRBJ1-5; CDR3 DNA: TGTGCCAGCAGCTCGACAGGGGGCAACACGCACCAGCATTTT; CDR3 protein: CASSSTGGNTHQHF
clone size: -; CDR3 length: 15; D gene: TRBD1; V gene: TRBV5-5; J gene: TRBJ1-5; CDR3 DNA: TGTGCCAGCAGCTTGTTACAGGGGGGCCCTCAGCCCCAGCATTTT; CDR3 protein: CASSLLQGGPQPQHF
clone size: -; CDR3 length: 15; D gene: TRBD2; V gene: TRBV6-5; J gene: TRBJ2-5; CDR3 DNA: TGTGCCAGCAGTTACGGACTAGCGGGGGTTGAGACCCAGTACTTC; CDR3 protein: CASSYGLAGVETQYF
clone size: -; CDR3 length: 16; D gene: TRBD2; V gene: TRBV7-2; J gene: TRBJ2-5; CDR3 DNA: TGTGCCAGCAGCTTAGCTGGCGGGGGGGTACAAGAGACCCAGTACTTC; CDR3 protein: CASSLAGGGVQETQYF
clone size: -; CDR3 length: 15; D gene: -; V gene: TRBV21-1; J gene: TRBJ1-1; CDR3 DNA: TGTGCCAGCAGCAAAGTTTCAGGGGAGGGAACTGAAGCTTTCTTT; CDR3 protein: CASSKVSGEGTEAFF
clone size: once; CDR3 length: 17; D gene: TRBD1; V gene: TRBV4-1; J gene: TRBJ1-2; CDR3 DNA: TGCGCCAGCAGCCAAGATCCCGGACAGGGGAGGGTGGGTGGCTACACCTTC; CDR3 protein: CASSQDPGQGRVGGYTF
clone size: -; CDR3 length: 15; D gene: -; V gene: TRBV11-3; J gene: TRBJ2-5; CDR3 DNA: TGTGCCAGCAGCCCCCACGGGGGCAGGCAAGAGACCCAGTACTTC; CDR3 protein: CASSPHGGRQETQYF
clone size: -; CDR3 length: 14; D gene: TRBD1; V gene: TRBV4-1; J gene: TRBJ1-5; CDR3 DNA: TGCGCCAGCAGGGGGACAGCCCCGGGGCAGCCCCAGCATTTT; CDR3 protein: CASRGTAPGQPQHF
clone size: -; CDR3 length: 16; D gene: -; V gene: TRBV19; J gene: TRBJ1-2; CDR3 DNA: TGTGCCAGTAAATCAAGGGCCGGTGACACCTCCTATGGCTACACCTTC; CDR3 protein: CASKSRAGDTSYGYTF
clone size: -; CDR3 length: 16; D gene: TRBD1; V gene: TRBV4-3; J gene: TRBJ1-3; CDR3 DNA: TGCGCCAGCAGCCAAGAATTTGGGACAGCTGGAAACACCATATATTTT; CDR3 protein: CASSQEFGTAGNTIYF